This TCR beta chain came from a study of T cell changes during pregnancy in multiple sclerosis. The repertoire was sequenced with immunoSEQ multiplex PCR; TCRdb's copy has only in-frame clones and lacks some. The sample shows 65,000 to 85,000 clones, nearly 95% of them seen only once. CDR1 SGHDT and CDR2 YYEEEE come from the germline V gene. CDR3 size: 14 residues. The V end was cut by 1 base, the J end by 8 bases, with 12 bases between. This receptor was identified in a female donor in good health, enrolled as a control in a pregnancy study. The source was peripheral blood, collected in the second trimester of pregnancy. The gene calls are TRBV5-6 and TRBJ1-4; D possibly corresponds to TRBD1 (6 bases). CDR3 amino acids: CASSLLQGEEKLFF. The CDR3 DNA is TGTGCCAGCAGCTTGTTACAGGGTGAAGAAAAACTGTTTTTT.